This T cell receptor beta chain was observed in a study of T cell responses to AZD1222 COVID-19 vaccine. In the study overall: Some second doses came at about 4 weeks and others at about 12 weeks; these were pooled.

CDR1 and CDR2 (germline): SGHDT, YYEEEE. The CDR3 is 16 residues long. Trimming removed 4 bases from V and 2 bases from J, with 15 bases in between. This clone was detected once. What it binds is not known. Clones were sequenced by immunoSEQ multiplex PCR, and TCRdb holds only the in-frame ones, with some missing. The sample has some 200,000 clones, around 92% seen once. Findings of the study overall: Donors were chiefly white British, with a greater number of females, and clonal diversity was perhaps underestimated. It was only 6 or 7 AZD1222 recipients who were seropositive at baseline.

The specimen comprised peripheral blood, sampled on day 0 of AZD1222 vaccination. This clonotype was sampled from an adult in good health. The chain links TRBV5-6 to TRBJ2-2, with a possible D match to TRBD1 (6 bases). CDR3 DNA: TGTGCCAGCAGCCCCGTCGGGACACCTAACACCGGGGAGCTGTTTTTT. Protein sequence: CASSPVGTPNTGELFF. Variable domain in full (rest from reference TRBV5-6 and TRBJ2-2): DAGVTQSPTHLIKTRGQQVTLRCSPKSGHDTVSWYQQALGQGPQFIFQYYEEEERQRGNFPDRFSGHQFPNYSSELNVNALLLGDSALYLCASSPVGTPNTGELFFGEGSRLTVL.